The clone carrying this T cell receptor (beta chain) was counted only a few times. The entry originates in a study of blood T cells in healthy people across ages. J lost 0 bases, V lost 4 bases, and 5 bases had no gene match. The CDR3 totals 17 residues. CDR1 and CDR2 from the germline V gene are SGHTA and FQGNSA. Alongside a J-beta primer mix, a sample-barcoded 5' primer served in a second PCR lasting about 6 to 12 cycles. TCRdb itself ran the 5' RACE reads through MiXCR, one entry per CDR3 protein. The data contain about 800,000 distinct CDR3 sequences, 20% to 30% of them singletons. These data were also filed under a second study, of T cells of mothers and their children. That report notes: Related and unrelated pairs show similar shaping of TCR recombination output by thymic selection.

This rearrangement joins TRBV7-2 to TRBJ2-3, with TRBD2 matching 12 bases. The specimen was blood. This clonotype originated in a boy younger than 18 in good health. CDR3: CASSWGLAGGSTDTQYF. CDR3 sequence (DNA): TGTGCCAGCAGCTGGGGACTAGCGGGCGGGAGCACAGATACGCAGTATTTT.